This entry describes one T cell receptor (beta chain). The entry originates in a study of blood T cell repertoires in COVID-19. About the research overall: From the United States, Italy and Spain came samples of acute and convalescent COVID-19.

Assay used: immunoSEQ multiplex PCR; TCRdb lists only in-frame clones, some missing. The data hold approximately 230,000 clones, with 70% to 85% observed a single time. Germline CDR1 is MNHEY and CDR2 is SVGAGI. Deletions cut 0 bases from V and 7 bases from J, with 13 bases between. This CDR3 comprises 15 residues. The chain carries TRBV6-5 and TRBJ1-5, with D uncertain. This receptor was identified in a woman aged 40 to 50 with active or convalescent COVID-19. The sequenced sample consisted of peripheral blood. Here the CDR3 DNA reads TGTGCCAGCAGTTACTCTCTTGCCAGTGGCCAGCCCCAGCATTTT. Translated, it gives CASSYSLASGQPQHF.